This T cell receptor (beta chain) was found in a study of cytomegalovirus exposure and HLA in healthy donors. Study in general: Early released data had about 80 million unique TCRs, all coming from HLA-typed donors. General observations from the study: Cytomegalovirus-associated status was assigned to more than 150 TCR beta chains.

Remarks on this clone: Its specificity is unknown.

It was with 60 Vbeta and 13 Jbeta primers that the PCR ran. Sequenced by immunoSEQ multiplex PCR; TCRdb stores in-frame clones only, minus some. This repertoire shows approximately 170,000 clones, about 85% found once; its top ten account for approximately 1.3%. After removal of 3 bases from V and 7 bases from J, the junction contained 18 bases not matched to a gene. Germline CDR1 is KGHSH and CDR2 is LQKENI. The CDR3 totals 17 residues. The sequencing input was PBMCs. The chain is built from TRBV18 and TRBJ2-7; 7 nucleotides line up with TRBD1. This TCR came from a man in his fifties in good health and CMV-seropositive. The chain's CDR3 is CASSPWTGQGLGGEQYF. For the CDR3, the DNA is TGTGCCAGCTCACCTTGGACAGGCCAAGGGTTAGGGGGAGAGCAGTACTTC. The entire variable domain, with the rest obtained from reference TRBV18 and TRBJ2-7, is as follows: NAGVMQNPRHLVRRRGQEARLRCSPMKGHSHVYWYRQLPEEGLKFMVYLQKENIIDESGMPKERFSAEFPKEGPSILRIQQVVRGDSAAYFCASSPWTGQGLGGEQYFGPGTRLTVT.